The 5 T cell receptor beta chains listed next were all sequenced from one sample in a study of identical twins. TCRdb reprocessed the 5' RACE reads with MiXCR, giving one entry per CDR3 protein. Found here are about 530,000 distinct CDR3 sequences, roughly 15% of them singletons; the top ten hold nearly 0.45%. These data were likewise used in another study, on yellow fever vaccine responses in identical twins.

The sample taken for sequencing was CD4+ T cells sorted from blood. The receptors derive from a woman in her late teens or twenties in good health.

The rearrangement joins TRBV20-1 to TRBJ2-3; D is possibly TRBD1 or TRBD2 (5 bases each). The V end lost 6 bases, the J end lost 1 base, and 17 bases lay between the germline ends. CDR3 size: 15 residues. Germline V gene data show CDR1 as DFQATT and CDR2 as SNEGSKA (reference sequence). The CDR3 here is CSAPNAVGGTDTQYF. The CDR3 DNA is TGCAGTGCCCCCAACGCGGTGGGGGGCACAGATACGCAGTATTTT.

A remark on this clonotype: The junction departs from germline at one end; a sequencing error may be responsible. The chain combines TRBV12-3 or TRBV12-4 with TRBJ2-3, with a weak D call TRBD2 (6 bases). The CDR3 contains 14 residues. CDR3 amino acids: CASSVAARTNTQYF. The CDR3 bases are TGTGCCAGCAGTGTAGCGGCACGCACAAATACGCAGTATTTT.

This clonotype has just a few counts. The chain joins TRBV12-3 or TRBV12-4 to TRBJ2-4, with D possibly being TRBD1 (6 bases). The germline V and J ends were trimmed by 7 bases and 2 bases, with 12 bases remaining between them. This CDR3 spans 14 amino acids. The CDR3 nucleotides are TGTGCCAGCAACCTACAGGGACCCAAAAACATTCAGTACTTC. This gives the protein CASNLQGPKNIQYF.

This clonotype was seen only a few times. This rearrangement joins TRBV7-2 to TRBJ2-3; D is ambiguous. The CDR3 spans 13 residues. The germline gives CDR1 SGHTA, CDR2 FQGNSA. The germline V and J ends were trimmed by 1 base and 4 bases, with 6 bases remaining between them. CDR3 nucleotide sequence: TGTGCCAGCAGCTTAGGCTATCCAGATACGCAGTATTTT. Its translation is CASSLGYPDTQYF. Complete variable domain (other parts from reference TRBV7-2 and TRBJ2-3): GAGVSQSPSNKVTEKGKDVELRCDPISGHTALYWYRQSLGQGLEFLIYFQGNSAPDKSGLPSDRFSAERTGGSVSTLTIQRTQQEDSAVYLCASSLGYPDTQYFGPGTRLTVL.

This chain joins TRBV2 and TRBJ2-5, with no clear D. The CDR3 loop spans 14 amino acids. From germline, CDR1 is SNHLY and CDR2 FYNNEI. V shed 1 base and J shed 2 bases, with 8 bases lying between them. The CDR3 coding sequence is TGTGCCAGCAGTGAAGTAACTATACAAGAGACCCAGTACTTC. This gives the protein CASSEVTIQETQYF.